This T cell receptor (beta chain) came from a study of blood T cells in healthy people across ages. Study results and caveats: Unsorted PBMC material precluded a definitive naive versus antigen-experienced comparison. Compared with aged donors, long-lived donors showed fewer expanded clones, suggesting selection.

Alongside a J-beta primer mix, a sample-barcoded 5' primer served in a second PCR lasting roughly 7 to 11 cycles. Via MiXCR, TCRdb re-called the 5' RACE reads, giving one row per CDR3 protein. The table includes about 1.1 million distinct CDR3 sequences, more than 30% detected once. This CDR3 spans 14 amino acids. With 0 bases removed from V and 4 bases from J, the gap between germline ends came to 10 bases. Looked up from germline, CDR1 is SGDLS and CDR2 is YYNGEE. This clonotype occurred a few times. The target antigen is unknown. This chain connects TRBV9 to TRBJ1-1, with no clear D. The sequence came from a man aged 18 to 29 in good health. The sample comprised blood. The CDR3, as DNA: TGTGCCAGCAGCGTAGATGGGAAGGGCACTGAAGCTTTCTTT. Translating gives CASSVDGKGTEAFF.